This record concerns one T cell receptor beta chain sequence. Its antigen is undetermined. The CDR3 runs 14 residues. Germline V lookup: CDR1 MDHEN, CDR2 SYDVKM. The V end was cut by 6 bases, the J end by 0 bases, with 8 bases between. Using its own MiXCR run on the reads, TCRdb lists one record per CDR3 protein. The table has hundreds of thousands of distinct CDR3 sequences, roughly 33% seen once. The sample comes from a study of T cell repertoires in cytomegalovirus infection. Study conclusions and caveats: In two of eight donors, the top clonotype was HLA-C-restricted CMV-specific.

The sequence derives from a human donor in good health (CMV status not recorded). Some clones in this sample may be carry-over from other donors' samples. This chain joins TRBV28 and TRBJ1-4; the D is unclear. The sequences come from cultured PBMCs, collected from culture after CMV antigen stimulation. This CDR3 reads CASREGPTNEKLFF. CDR3 sequence (DNA): TGTGCCAGCAGGGAGGGTCCAACTAATGAAAAACTGTTTTTT.